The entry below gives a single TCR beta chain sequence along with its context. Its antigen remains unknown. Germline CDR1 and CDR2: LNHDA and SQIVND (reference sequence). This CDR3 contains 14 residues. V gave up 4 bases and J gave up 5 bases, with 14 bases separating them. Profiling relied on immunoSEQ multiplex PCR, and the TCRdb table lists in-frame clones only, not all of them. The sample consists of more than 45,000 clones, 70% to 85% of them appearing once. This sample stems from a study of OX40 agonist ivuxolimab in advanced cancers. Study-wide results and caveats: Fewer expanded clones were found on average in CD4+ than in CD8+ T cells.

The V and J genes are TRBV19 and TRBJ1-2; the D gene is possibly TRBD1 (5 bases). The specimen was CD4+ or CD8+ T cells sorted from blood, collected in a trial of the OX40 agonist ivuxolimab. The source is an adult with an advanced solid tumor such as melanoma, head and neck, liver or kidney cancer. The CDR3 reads CASSKGDGLYGYTF. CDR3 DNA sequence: TGTGCCAGTAGTAAAGGGGACGGGTTGTATGGCTACACCTTC.